This T cell receptor (beta chain) was identified during a study of technical replicates of blood from a handful of donors. Here immunoSEQ multiplex PCR was the method, and the copy in TCRdb shows in-frame clones only, minus some. The table records 70,000 to 85,000 clones, around 92% of them present only once. Deletions cut 4 bases from V and 4 bases from J, with 8 bases between. Germline V lookup: CDR1 SEHNR, CDR2 FQNEAQ (reference sequence). This CDR3 has 12 residues. The receptor was isolated from a human donor in good health. The sample comprised T cells isolated from PBMCs. J is TRBJ2-7 and V is TRBV7-9, with a possible D match to TRBD1 (6 bases). The CDR3, as DNA: TGTGCCAGCAGCTCCACAGGGTACGAGCAGTACTTC. This codes for CASSSTGYEQYF.